The TCR beta chain under discussion was sequenced for a study of cytomegalovirus exposure and HLA in healthy donors. General observations from the study: Across donors, most TCRs were seen rarely, yet some public ones were widespread.

Details on this clone: Antigen: not known.

This PCR relied on a set of 60 Vbeta primers and 13 Jbeta primers. Clones were sequenced by immunoSEQ multiplex PCR, and TCRdb holds only the in-frame ones, with some missing. This sample has under 200,000 clones, with approximately 80% found just once. CDR3 size: 20 residues. The V gene's germline CDR1 is LGHNT and CDR2 FRNRAP. The V end was cut by 5 bases, the J end by 2 bases, with 30 bases between. The chain uses TRBV12-5 and TRBJ2-5; D not certain. Material for sequencing was PBMCs. This receptor was identified in a woman aged 30 to 39 in good health and CMV-seronegative. Written as DNA, the CDR3 is TGTGCTAGTGGTCGAGAGACCCCTCTAAGGTCCCGAGGAGATCAAGAGACCCAGTACTTC. Translated, it gives CASGRETPLRSRGDQETQYF.